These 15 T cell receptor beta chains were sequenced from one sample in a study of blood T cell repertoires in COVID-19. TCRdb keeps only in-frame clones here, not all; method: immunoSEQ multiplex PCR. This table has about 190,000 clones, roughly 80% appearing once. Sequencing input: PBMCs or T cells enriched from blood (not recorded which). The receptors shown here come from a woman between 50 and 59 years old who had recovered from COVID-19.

This CDR3 is CASCGGGRGPYSNQPQHF. In nucleotides, the CDR3 is TGTGCCAGCTGCGGTGGGGGGAGGGGACCGTATAGCAATCAGCCCCAGCATTTT. This rearrangement joins TRBV28 to TRBJ1-5, with D perhaps matching TRBD1 (5 bases). Germline V gene lookup returns CDR1 MDHEN and CDR2 SYDVKM. The length of the CDR3 is 18 residues. The ends were cut back, 8 bases at V and 0 bases at J, with 23 bases in the middle.

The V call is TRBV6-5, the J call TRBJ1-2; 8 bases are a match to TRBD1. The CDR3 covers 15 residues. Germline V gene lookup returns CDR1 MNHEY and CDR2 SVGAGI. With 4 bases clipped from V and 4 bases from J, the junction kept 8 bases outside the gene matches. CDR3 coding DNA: TGTGCCAGCAGTTCCCACTACGACAGGGGCTATGGCTACACCTTC. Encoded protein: CASSSHYDRGYGYTF.

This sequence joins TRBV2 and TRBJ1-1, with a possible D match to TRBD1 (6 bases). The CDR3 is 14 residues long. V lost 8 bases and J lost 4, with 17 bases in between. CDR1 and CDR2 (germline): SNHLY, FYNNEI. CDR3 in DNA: TGTGCCAGCCAAGAACAGGGCGTCCCCACTGAAGCTTTCTTT. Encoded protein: CASQEQGVPTEAFF.

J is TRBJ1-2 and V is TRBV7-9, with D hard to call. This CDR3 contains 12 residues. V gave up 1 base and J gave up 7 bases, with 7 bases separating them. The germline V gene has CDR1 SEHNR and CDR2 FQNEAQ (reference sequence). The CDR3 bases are TGTGCCAGCAGCTTAGGACAAAGTGGCTACACCTTC. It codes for CASSLGQSGYTF. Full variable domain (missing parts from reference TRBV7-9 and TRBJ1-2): DTGVSQNPRHKITKRGQNVTFRCDPISEHNRLYWYRQTLGQGPEFLTYFQNEAQLEKSRLLSDRFSAERPKGSFSTLEIQRTEQGDSAMYLCASSLGQSGYTFGSGTRLTVV.

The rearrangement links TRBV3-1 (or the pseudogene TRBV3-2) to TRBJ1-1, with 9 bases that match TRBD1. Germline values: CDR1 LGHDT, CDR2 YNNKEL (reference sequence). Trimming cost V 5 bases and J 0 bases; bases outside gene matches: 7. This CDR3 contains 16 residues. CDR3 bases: TGTGCCAGCAGCTGGGACAGGGACCCAATGAACACTGAAGCTTTCTTT. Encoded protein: CASSWDRDPMNTEAFF.

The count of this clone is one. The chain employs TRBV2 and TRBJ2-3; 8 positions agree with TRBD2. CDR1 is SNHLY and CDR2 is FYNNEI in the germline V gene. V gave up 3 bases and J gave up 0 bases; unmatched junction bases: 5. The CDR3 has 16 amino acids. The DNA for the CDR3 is TGTGCCAGCAGTGACGCGATAGCGGGGAGCACAGATACGCAGTATTTT. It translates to CASSDAIAGSTDTQYF. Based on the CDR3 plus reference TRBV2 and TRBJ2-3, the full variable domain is EPEVTQTPSHQVTQMGQEVILRCVPISNHLYFYWYRQILGQKVEFLVSFYNNEISEKSEIFDDQFSVERPDGSNFTLKIRSTKLEDSAMYFCASSDAIAGSTDTQYFGPGTRLTVL.

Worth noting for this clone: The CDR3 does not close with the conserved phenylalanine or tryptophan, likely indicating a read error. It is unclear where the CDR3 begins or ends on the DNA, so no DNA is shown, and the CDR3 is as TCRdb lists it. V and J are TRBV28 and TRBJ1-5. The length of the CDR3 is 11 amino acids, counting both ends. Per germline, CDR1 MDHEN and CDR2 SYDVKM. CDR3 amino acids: CASSSPPRSGM.

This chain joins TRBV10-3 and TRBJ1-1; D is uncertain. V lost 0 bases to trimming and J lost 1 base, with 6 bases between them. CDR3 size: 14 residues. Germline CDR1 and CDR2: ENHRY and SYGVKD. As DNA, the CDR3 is TGTGCCATCAGTGAGTCTAACACGAACACTGAAGCTTTCTTT. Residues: CAISESNTNTEAFF.

CDR3 DNA sequence: TGTGCCAGCAGCTTCCCTACTAGAAGCGAGCAGTACTTC. It is translated as CASSFPTRSEQYF. The chain recombines TRBV7-2 with TRBJ2-7, with D perhaps matching TRBD2 (5 bases). The V end was cut by 3 bases, the J end by 6 bases, with 12 bases between. The germline gives CDR1 SGHTA, CDR2 FQGNSA. CDR3 length: 13 amino acids.

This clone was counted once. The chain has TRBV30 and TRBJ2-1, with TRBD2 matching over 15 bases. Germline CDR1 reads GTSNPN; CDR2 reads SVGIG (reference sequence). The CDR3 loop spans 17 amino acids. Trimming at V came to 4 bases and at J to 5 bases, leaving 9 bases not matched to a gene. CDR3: CAWTPGLAGGTHNEQFF. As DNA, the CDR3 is TGTGCCTGGACCCCGGGACTAGCGGGAGGTACCCACAATGAGCAGTTCTTC.

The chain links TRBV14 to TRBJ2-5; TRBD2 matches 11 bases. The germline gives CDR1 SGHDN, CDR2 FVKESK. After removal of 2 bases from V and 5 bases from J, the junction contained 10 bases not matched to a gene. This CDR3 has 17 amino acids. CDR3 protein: CASSQRLAGNIRETQYF. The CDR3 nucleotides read TGTGCCAGCAGCCAAAGACTAGCGGGAAATATCAGGGAGACCCAGTACTTC.

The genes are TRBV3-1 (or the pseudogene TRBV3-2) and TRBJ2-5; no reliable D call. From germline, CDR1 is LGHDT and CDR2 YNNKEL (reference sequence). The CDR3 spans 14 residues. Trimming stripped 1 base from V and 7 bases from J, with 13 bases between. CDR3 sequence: CASSQVELPGTQYF. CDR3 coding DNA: TGTGCCAGCAGCCAAGTTGAGCTCCCGGGGACCCAGTACTTC.

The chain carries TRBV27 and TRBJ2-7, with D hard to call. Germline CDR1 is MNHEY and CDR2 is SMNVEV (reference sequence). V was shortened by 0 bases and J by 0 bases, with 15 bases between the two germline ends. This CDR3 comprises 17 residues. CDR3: CASSLSNPAGSSYEQYF. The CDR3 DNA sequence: TGTGCCAGCAGTTTATCGAACCCCGCAGGAAGCTCCTACGAGCAGTACTTC.

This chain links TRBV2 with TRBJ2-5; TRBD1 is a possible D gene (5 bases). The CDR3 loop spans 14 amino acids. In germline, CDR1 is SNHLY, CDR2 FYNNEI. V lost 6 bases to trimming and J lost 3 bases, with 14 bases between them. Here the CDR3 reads CASSPEWGKETQYF. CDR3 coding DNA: TGTGCCAGCAGCCCCGAGTGGGGCAAAGAGACCCAGTACTTC.

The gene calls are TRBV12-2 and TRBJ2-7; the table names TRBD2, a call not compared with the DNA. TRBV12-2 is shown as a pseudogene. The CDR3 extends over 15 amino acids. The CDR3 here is CASRVRLAGGNEQYF. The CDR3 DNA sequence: TGTGCAAGTCGCGTCAGACTAGCGGGAGGAAACGAGCAGTACTTC.